This T cell receptor (beta chain) was retrieved from a study of blood T cell repertoires in COVID-19. As for the study in general: COVID-19 samples, acute and convalescent, were from the United States, Italy and Spain.

The assay was immunoSEQ multiplex PCR, and TCRdb's table has in-frame clones only and misses some. The sample has a few hundred thousand clones; 80% to 90% are singletons. Those who participated ranged in age from about 18 to 89 years and resided in 20 to 30 US areas. Cohort assignment relied on participant-reported clinical history. The CDR3 loop spans 13 amino acids. Between the trimmed V and J ends, which lost 6 bases and 3 bases, there was a span of 10 bases. Germline V gene lookup returns CDR1 MNHEY and CDR2 SVGAGI. This receptor was taken from a woman aged 25 to 39 who had been exposed to COVID-19. The chain is built from TRBV6-5 and TRBJ2-3; D possibly corresponds to TRBD2 (6 bases). The sample comprised PBMCs or T cells enriched from blood (not recorded which). The CDR3, as DNA: TGTGCCAGCAGCCGGGGGTTAACAGATACGCAGTATTTT. Translating it yields CASSRGLTDTQYF.